The 25 T cell receptor beta chains given below trace back to one sample, sequenced in a study of CD8 T cells in Susac syndrome. It was with random hexamers that roughly 0.45 to 1 ug RNA was reverse transcribed. TCRdb reanalysed the immunoSEQ multiplex PCR reads using MiXCR and keeps one entry per CDR3 protein. The sample carries some 160,000 distinct CDR3 sequences, 94% recorded once. Source material: CD4+ T cells from PBMCs. Receptor source: a human donor with Susac syndrome.

This clonotype has a handful of counts. This sequence joins TRBV2 and TRBJ2-5; 10 bases match TRBD1. Trimming at V came to 8 bases and at J to 4 bases, leaving 1 base not matched to a gene. CDR3 length: 12 amino acids. Germline CDR1 SNHLY, CDR2 FYNNEI. CDR3 sequence (DNA): TGTGCCAGCCGGGACAGGGGAGAGACCCAGTACTTC. This translates into CASRDRGETQYF.

The V call is TRBV29-1, the J call TRBJ2-1, with D perhaps matching TRBD2 (5 bases). There are 13 residues in the CDR3. V lost 5 bases, J lost 1 base, and 9 bases lay in between. Looked up from germline, CDR1 is SQVTM and CDR2 is ANQGSEA. The CDR3 DNA is TGCAGCGTTCTTCGGGATTCCTACAATGAGCAGTTCTTC. Its translation is CSVLRDSYNEQFF.

The rearrangement joins TRBV4-2 to TRBJ1-2; the D is unclear. Germline loops: CDR1 LGHNA, CDR2 YNFKEQ. Trimming took off 0 bases at V and 0 bases at J, with 20 bases between the two ends. This CDR3 is 19 amino acids long. CDR3 DNA: TGTGCCAGCAGCCAAGAGGCAGGTAGCCCGCTTCAAGCTAACTATGGCTACACCTTC. It encodes CASSQEAGSPLQANYGYTF.

This chain connects TRBV6-4 to TRBJ1-2; D unresolved. Germline V lookup: CDR1 MRHNA, CDR2 SNTAGT. Deletions cut 4 bases from V and 6 bases from J, with 12 bases between. This CDR3 spans 13 amino acids. CDR3 residues: CASSGGKRDGYTF. CDR3 in DNA: TGTGCCAGCAGTGGAGGGAAGAGGGATGGCTACACCTTC.

The chain joins TRBV4-1 to TRBJ2-7; D perhaps matches TRBD2 (7 bases). Germline loops: CDR1 MGHRA, CDR2 YSYEKL. CDR3 length: 14 residues. With 3 bases removed from V and 2 bases from J, the gap between germline ends came to 11 bases. The chain's CDR3 is CASSQRGGAYEQYF. In nucleotides, the CDR3 is TGCGCCAGCAGCCAGCGAGGGGGGGCCTACGAGCAGTACTTC.

The V and J genes are TRBV5-1 and TRBJ2-2, with D tentatively TRBD1 (5 bases). This CDR3 is 14 amino acids long. V shed 4 bases and J shed 1 base, with 8 bases lying between them. Germline CDR1 and CDR2: SGHRS and YFSETQ. The CDR3 spells CASSPQGNTGELFF. The DNA for the CDR3 is TGCGCCAGCAGCCCCCAGGGGAACACCGGGGAGCTGTTTTTT.

The rearrangement joins TRBV5-6 to TRBJ1-1; D is unclear. The CDR3 spans 14 residues. Germline values: CDR1 SGHDT, CDR2 YYEEEE. The V end was cut by 6 bases, the J end by 2 bases, with 14 bases between. The CDR3 loop is CASTPTRSNTEAFF. Here the CDR3 DNA reads TGTGCCAGCACCCCCACCAGGAGTAACACTGAAGCTTTCTTT.

V gene TRBV7-9 combines with J gene TRBJ2-1; TRBD2 aligns across 12 bases. The CDR3 has 15 residues. From germline, CDR1 is SEHNR and CDR2 FQNEAQ (reference sequence). With V trimmed by 5 bases and J by 5 bases, 4 bases remained unmatched. This CDR3 reads CASSLGLAGHNEQFF. CDR3 in DNA: TGTGCCAGCAGCCTAGGACTAGCGGGGCACAATGAGCAGTTCTTC.

The CDR3 DNA follows: TGCAGTGCCAAGGGGGGCGAGGACACCTTC. This gives the protein CSAKGGEDTF. The chain joins TRBV20-1 to TRBJ1-2; possibly TRBD1 for D (6 bases). The germline V gene has CDR1 DFQATT and CDR2 SNEGSKA (reference sequence). The CDR3 is made up of 10 amino acids. V lost 6 bases, J lost 12 bases, and 14 bases lay in between.

The rearrangement joins TRBV11-2 to TRBJ2-5, with D tentatively TRBD1 (6 bases). CDR1 is SGHAT and CDR2 is FQNNGV in the germline V gene. The CDR3 length is 14 residues. The V end was cut by 1 base, the J end by 4 bases, with 10 bases between. The CDR3, as DNA: TGTGCCAGCAGCTTAGGTGAAGGGGGAGAGACCCAGTACTTC. It translates to CASSLGEGGETQYF.

The rearrangement joins TRBV2 to TRBJ1-6; 7 nucleotides agree with TRBD1. V shed 1 base and J 10 bases; nucleotides not matched to a gene: 7. This CDR3 is 15 amino acids long. Germline V gene sequence: CDR1 SNHLY, CDR2 FYNNEI. CDR3 sequence (DNA): TGTGCCAGCAGTGAAGGACAGGGCCGGGAGTCACCCCTCCACTTT. Protein: CASSEGQGRESPLHF.

The rearrangement links TRBV21-1 to TRBJ1-2; TRBD1 reflects the table's D call only, with no check against the DNA. TRBV21-1 counts as a pseudogene. This CDR3 is 15 amino acids long. This CDR3 reads CASTLAHGTGIGYTF. The CDR3 nucleotides read TGTGCCAGCACCTTGGCCCATGGGACAGGAATTGGCTACACCTTC.

This clonotype was recorded only once. V gene TRBV7-2 combines with J gene TRBJ2-5; D is perhaps TRBD2 (6 bases). CDR1 and CDR2 (germline): SGHTA, FQGNSA. The CDR3 loop spans 15 amino acids. V was shortened by 4 bases and J by 5 bases, with 17 bases between the two germline ends. CDR3 region: CASSYPGSVRETQYF. CDR3 DNA sequence: TGTGCCAGCAGCTATCCCGGGAGCGTTCGGGAGACCCAGTACTTC.

The chain has TRBV7-2 and TRBJ2-5; unclear D gene. The CDR3 has 14 residues. In germline, CDR1 is SGHTA, CDR2 FQGNSA. The V end lost 1 base, the J end lost 4 bases, and 10 bases lay between the germline ends. This CDR3 is CASSLVWGPETQYF. The CDR3 DNA follows: TGTGCCAGCAGCTTAGTTTGGGGTCCAGAGACCCAGTACTTC.

V is TRBV6-6 and J is TRBJ2-5, with TRBD1 matching 7 bases. Germline values: CDR1 MNHNY, CDR2 SVGAGI (reference sequence). With 2 bases clipped from V and 2 bases from J, the junction kept 5 bases outside the gene matches. CDR3 length: 15 residues. The CDR3 protein is CASSYGTAGQETQYF. DNA for the CDR3: TGTGCCAGCAGTTACGGGACAGCCGGACAAGAGACCCAGTACTTC.

The V and J genes are TRBV5-4 and TRBJ1-2; D might be TRBD1 (5 bases). The V and J ends lost 4 bases and 8 bases respectively, with 18 bases between them. This CDR3 has 14 amino acids. The germline CDR1 and CDR2 sequences are SGHNT and YYREEE (reference sequence). CDR3: CASSGGRERRGYTF. CDR3 nucleotide sequence: TGTGCCAGCAGCGGGGGGAGGGAACGGAGGGGCTACACCTTC.

V and J are TRBV29-1 and TRBJ2-1; D remains unclear. Germline V gene sequence: CDR1 SQVTM, CDR2 ANQGSEA. CDR3 length: 10 residues. The ends were cut back, 4 bases at V and 13 bases at J, with 11 bases in the middle. This chain's CDR3 is CSVGAGPQFF. In DNA form, the CDR3 reads TGCAGCGTTGGGGCTGGTCCTCAGTTCTTC.

CDR3 DNA sequence: TGTGCCAGCAGTTTGTGGGGGGCGTCTAATGAAAAACTGTTTTTT. This gives the protein CASSLWGASNEKLFF. The chain has TRBV12-3 or TRBV12-4 and TRBJ1-4; possible D gene TRBD1, 6 bases. This CDR3 has 15 amino acids. V shed 3 bases and J shed 3 bases, with 11 bases lying between them.

In DNA, the CDR3 is TGTGCCAGCAGTGAAGCGAATGGAGATCAGCCCCAGCATTTT. This sequence encodes CASSEANGDQPQHF. The chain is built from TRBV2 and TRBJ1-5; D is unresolved. Germline CDR1 reads SNHLY; CDR2 reads FYNNEI. Trimming took 0 bases from V and 5 from J, leaving 8 bases between them. CDR3 length: 14 amino acids.

The chain carries TRBV15 and TRBJ2-3; D is uncertain. Germline-derived CDR1 and CDR2 are LNHNV and YYDKDF (reference sequence). V was shortened by 0 bases and J by 0 bases, with 13 bases between the two germline ends. This CDR3 comprises 17 residues. The DNA of the CDR3 is TGTGCCACCAGCAGAGATACCCGGGTACCTAGCACAGATACGCAGTATTTT. Translated: CATSRDTRVPSTDTQYF.

The V gene is TRBV29-1, the J gene TRBJ1-4, with TRBD1 matching 7 bases. CDR1 SQVTM and CDR2 ANQGSEA come from the germline V gene. The CDR3 has 12 amino acids. V was clipped by 6 bases and J by 7 bases; unmatched bases: 5. The DNA for the CDR3 is TGCAGCGTCCGACAGGGAGGTGAAAAACTGTTTTTT. Protein sequence: CSVRQGGEKLFF.

The gene calls are TRBV18 and TRBJ1-3; no firm D call. CDR1 is KGHSH, CDR2 LQKENI, per germline. This CDR3 has 13 amino acids. Trimming left V 5 bases short and J 4 bases short, with 9 bases between. The CDR3 spells CASSSEAGNTIYF. In DNA form, the CDR3 reads TGTGCCAGCTCATCGGAGGCCGGAAACACCATATATTTT.

The chain links TRBV7-2 to TRBJ2-5, with 9 bases identical to TRBD1. Looked up from germline, CDR1 is SGHTA and CDR2 is FQGNSA. Trimming at V came to 3 bases and at J to 4 bases, leaving 6 bases not matched to a gene. This CDR3 spans 15 amino acids. The CDR3 nucleotides read TGTGCCAGCAGCTTTACCGGACAGGGGAGAGAGACCCAGTACTTC. Amino acids: CASSFTGQGRETQYF. The variable domain in full, completed from reference TRBV7-2 and TRBJ2-5, reads GAGVSQSPSNKVTEKGKDVELRCDPISGHTALYWYRQSLGQGLEFLIYFQGNSAPDKSGLPSDRFSAERTGGSVSTLTIQRTQQEDSAVYLCASSFTGQGRETQYFGPGTRLLVL.

V gene TRBV30 combines with J gene TRBJ2-7, with 8 bases fitting TRBD2. The CDR3 length is 12 residues. The ends lost 7 bases at V and 3 bases at J; junction bases unmatched: 5. The germline V gene has CDR1 GTSNPN and CDR2 SVGIG (reference sequence). This CDR3 is CASFGGGYEQYF. DNA for the CDR3: TGTGCCTCCTTCGGGGGGGGCTACGAGCAGTACTTC.

The chain combines TRBV20-1 with TRBJ2-2; 7 nucleotides agree with TRBD2. V lost 6 bases, J lost 4 bases, and 5 bases stayed unmatched. Germline CDR1 is DFQATT and CDR2 is SNEGSKA (reference sequence). The CDR3 totals 13 residues. CDR3 DNA: TGCAGTGCCCCGACTAGCTCCACCGGGGAGCTGTTTTTT. It specifies CSAPTSSTGELFF.